The clone carrying this T cell receptor beta chain was observed a few times. Its antigen remains unidentified. Trimming stripped 2 bases from V and 6 bases from J, with 15 bases between. This CDR3 is 15 amino acids long. The germline V gene has CDR1 SGHTA and CDR2 FQGTGA. This sample is part of a study of identical twins. Study observations and caveats: Clonotypes of the beta chain that were abundant in cord blood carried fewer insertions (memory repertoires showed none). Out-of-frame sharing of TCR alpha in monozygotic twins was underestimated by models.

Each cDNA held unique molecular identifiers, and template switching gave it a universal primer site. In TCRdb, the 5' RACE reads were re-called with MiXCR into one record per CDR3 protein. The data contain 640,000 or so distinct CDR3 sequences, 5.5% to 6.5% of them seen just once; the ten biggest clones take up under 2%. Healthy Caucasians were all of the donors. Sequenced: naive T cells sorted from blood. The rearrangement uses TRBV7-3 and TRBJ2-3; TRBD1 is a possible D gene (6 bases). The clonotype comes from a man between 18 and 35 years old in good health. This CDR3 reads CASSLGQTTADTQYF. The CDR3 region has the DNA TGTGCCAGCAGCTTAGGACAGACCACCGCGGATACGCAGTATTTT.